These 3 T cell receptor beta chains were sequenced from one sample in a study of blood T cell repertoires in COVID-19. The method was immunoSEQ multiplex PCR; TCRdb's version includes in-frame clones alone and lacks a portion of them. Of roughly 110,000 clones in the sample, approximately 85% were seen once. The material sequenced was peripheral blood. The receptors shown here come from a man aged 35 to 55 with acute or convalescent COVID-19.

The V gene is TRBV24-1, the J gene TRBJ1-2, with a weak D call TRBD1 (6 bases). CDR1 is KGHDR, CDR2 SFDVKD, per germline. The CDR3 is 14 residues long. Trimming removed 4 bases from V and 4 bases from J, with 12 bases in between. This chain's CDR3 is CATSDPDRAYGYTF. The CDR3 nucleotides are TGTGCCACCAGTGACCCGGACAGAGCCTATGGCTACACCTTC.

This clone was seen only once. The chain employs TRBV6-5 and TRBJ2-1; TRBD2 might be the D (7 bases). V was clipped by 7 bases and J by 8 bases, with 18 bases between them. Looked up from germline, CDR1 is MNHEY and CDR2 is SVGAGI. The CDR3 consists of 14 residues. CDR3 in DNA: TGTGCCAGCAACGGATGGGGGGGGGCCTATGAGCAGTTCTTC. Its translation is CASNGWGGAYEQFF.

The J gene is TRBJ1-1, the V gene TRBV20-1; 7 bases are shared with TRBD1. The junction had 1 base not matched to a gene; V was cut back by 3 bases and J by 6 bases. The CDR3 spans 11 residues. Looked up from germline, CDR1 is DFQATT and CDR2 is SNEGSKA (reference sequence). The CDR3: CSASQGAEAFF. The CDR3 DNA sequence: TGCAGTGCTAGCCAGGGGGCTGAAGCTTTCTTT.